One sample yielded the 8 T cell receptor beta chains listed below, sequenced in a study of shared clonotypes between healthy human individuals. Sequencing was performed with immunoSEQ multiplex PCR; in TCRdb, only in-frame clones are kept and a portion is missing. The sample lists some 2.3 million clones, over 85% occurring once. The sequenced sample consisted of naive CD4+ T cells from PBMCs. The subset denotes: CD45RA+ positively selected. Receptors originate from a man younger than 30 in good health. Some clones in this sample may be carry-over from other donors' samples.

The chain joins TRBV11-2 to TRBJ2-7; D remains unclear. V gave up 1 base and J gave up 2 bases, with 12 bases separating them. Germline CDR1 and CDR2: SGHAT and FQNNGV. This CDR3 spans 15 amino acids. CDR3 amino acids: CASSLGPGATYEQYF. The CDR3 DNA reads TGTGCCAGCAGCTTAGGACCAGGAGCGACCTACGAGCAGTACTTC.

The chain combines TRBV29-1 with TRBJ2-3, with a weak D call TRBD2 (6 bases). Trimming cost V 2 bases and J 4 bases, with 13 bases left between them. Germline values: CDR1 SQVTM, CDR2 ANQGSEA. The CDR3 has 14 amino acids. The CDR3 spells CSVELRERSDTQYF. As DNA, the CDR3 is TGCAGCGTTGAACTCCGGGAGAGATCAGATACGCAGTATTTT.

This chain uses TRBV10-3 with TRBJ2-5, with TRBD2 matching over 11 bases. Germline V lookup: CDR1 ENHRY, CDR2 SYGVKD. This CDR3 is built from 16 residues. J lost 7 bases, V lost 0 bases, and 7 bases had no gene match. CDR3 amino acids: CAISESIAGGPGTQYF. CDR3 in DNA: TGTGCCATCAGTGAGTCCATAGCGGGAGGGCCGGGGACCCAGTACTTC.

This clone was found once. This rearrangement joins TRBV7-9 to TRBJ1-5; D unresolved. Germline V lookup: CDR1 SEHNR, CDR2 FQNEAQ (reference sequence). V was trimmed by 3 bases and J by 7 bases, leaving 7 bases between them. The CDR3 spans 12 residues. The CDR3 protein is CASSFGRQPQHF. For the CDR3, the DNA is TGTGCCAGCAGCTTCGGGCGGCAGCCCCAGCATTTT.

The CDR3 region is CAIRRQGNTEAFF. The CDR3 DNA reads as TGTGCCATCAGACGACAGGGGAACACTGAAGCTTTCTTT. This sequence joins TRBV10-3 and TRBJ1-1, with 7 nucleotides matching TRBD1. J gave up 1 base and V 6 bases, and 2 bases lay outside the gene matches. Germline V lookup: CDR1 ENHRY, CDR2 SYGVKD. CDR3 size: 13 residues.

V and J are TRBV27 and TRBJ2-2; 7 bases map to TRBD1. The V and J ends lost 2 bases and 0 bases, in that order; junction bases with no gene match: 0. The germline gives CDR1 MNHEY, CDR2 SMNVEV (reference sequence). The CDR3 sequence is 15 residues long. As DNA, the CDR3 is TGTGCCAGCAGTTTAGACAGGGCGAACACCGGGGAGCTGTTTTTT. It encodes CASSLDRANTGELFF.

The CDR3 region is CASSSGTGEPHEQYF. CDR3 coding DNA: TGCGCCAGCAGCTCGGGGACAGGGGAACCCCACGAGCAGTACTTC. The chain carries TRBV5-1 and TRBJ2-7; TRBD1 matches at 10 bases. Per germline, CDR1 SGHRS and CDR2 YFSETQ. The ends lost 3 bases at V and 5 bases at J; junction bases unmatched: 8. The CDR3 spans 15 residues.

The chain carries TRBV18 and TRBJ2-4, with 12 bases fitting TRBD2. With V trimmed by 0 bases and J by 3 bases, 9 bases remained unmatched. The CDR3 runs 19 residues. The germline V gene has CDR1 KGHSH and CDR2 LQKENI. This chain's CDR3 is CASSPPLAGGPMGKNIQYF. In DNA, the CDR3 is TGTGCCAGCTCACCACCCCTAGCGGGAGGGCCAATGGGCAAAAACATTCAGTACTTC.